The next 15 T cell receptor beta chains were all read from a single sample in a study of cytomegalovirus exposure and HLA in healthy donors. A multiplex PCR was run with 60 Vbeta primers and 13 Jbeta primers. TCRdb's copy holds only in-frame clones and misses some; the assay was immunoSEQ multiplex PCR. This sample carries more than 85,000 clones, about 80% of them seen once, and the ten largest clones take 1.5% to 2.5%. Sequenced: PBMCs. These receptors were collected from a man in his forties in good health and CMV-seronegative.

This clone was found once. The V and J genes are TRBV5-4 and TRBJ2-3; TRBD1 matches at 7 bases. V was clipped by 4 bases and J by 4 bases; unmatched bases: 3. The CDR3 extends over 13 amino acids. Germline CDR1 and CDR2: SGHNT and YYREEE (reference sequence). CDR3 bases: TGTGCCAGCAGCGTTACAGGGGCAGATACGCAGTATTTT. Translating it yields CASSVTGADTQYF.

The CDR3 spells CASSLGRTSEQYF. For the CDR3, the DNA is TGTGCCAGCAGCTTAGGGAGGACTAGCGAGCAGTACTTC. V is TRBV11-3 and J is TRBJ2-7; 7 bases fit TRBD2. The CDR3 loop spans 13 amino acids. V trimming: 1 base; J trimming: 6 bases; junction bases outside the gene matches: 3. Per germline, CDR1 SGHNT and CDR2 YENEEA.

Concerning this clone: Germline and junction disagree at one end, which may indicate a read error. The genes are TRBV7-9 and TRBJ1-1; TRBD1 aligns across 8 bases. Germline V gives CDR1 SEHNR, CDR2 FQNEAQ (reference sequence). The CDR3 has 17 amino acids. CDR3 region: CSSSLFPRRRGRTEAFF. In DNA, the CDR3 is TGTTCCAGCAGCTTATTTCCACGACGCAGGGGGCGGACTGAAGCTTTCTTT.

The table lists this clone with a count of one. J is TRBJ2-3 and V is TRBV28; 9 bases are a match to TRBD2. The germline CDR1 and CDR2 sequences are MDHEN and SYDVKM. V trimming: 5 bases; J trimming: 5 bases; junction bases outside the gene matches: 2. There are 13 residues in the CDR3. As DNA, the CDR3 is TGTGCCAGCAGTAGCGGGGGGAAAGATACGCAGTATTTT. It yields the protein CASSSGGKDTQYF.

This clone was seen a handful of times. The chain combines TRBV27 with TRBJ1-2; 7 nucleotides agree with TRBD1. This CDR3 is 12 amino acids long. V trimming: 6 bases; J trimming: 5 bases; junction bases outside the gene matches: 3. The germline CDR1 and CDR2 sequences are MNHEY and SMNVEV (reference sequence). CDR3 sequence (DNA): TGTGCCAGCAGGACAGGGAGATATGGCTACACCTTC. Translating gives CASRTGRYGYTF.

This chain connects TRBV11-2 to TRBJ1-2, with D possibly matching TRBD1 (6 bases). In germline, CDR1 is SGHAT, CDR2 FQNNGV. This CDR3 region has 13 residues. V gave up 5 bases and J gave up 7 bases, with 14 bases separating them. The CDR3 DNA sequence: TGTGCCAGCAGCAGGGGGGGCCAAGGTGGCTACACCTTC. Its protein is CASSRGGQGGYTF. The whole variable domain, filled in from reference TRBV11-2 and TRBJ1-2, reads EAGVAQSPRYKIIEKRQSVAFWCNPISGHATLYWYQQILGQGPKLLIQFQNNGVVDDSQLPKDRFSAERLKGVDSTLKIQPAKLEDSAVYLCASSRGGQGGYTFGSGTRLTVV.

In this sample, this clone turned up once. One end of the junction varies from germline; a read error may be responsible. The chain is built from TRBV7-9 and TRBJ1-2; D perhaps matches TRBD1 (6 bases). Germline V gene sequence: CDR1 SEHNR, CDR2 FQNEAQ (reference sequence). The CDR3 contains 14 residues. CDR3 amino acids: CSSSTRTDLYGYTF. DNA of the CDR3: TGTTCCAGCAGCACTCGGACAGACCTCTATGGCTACACCTTC.

The chain has TRBV18 and TRBJ1-1, with D uncertain. Germline CDR1 reads KGHSH; CDR2 reads LQKENI. Trimming stripped 2 bases from V and 10 bases from J, with 11 bases between. The CDR3 has 12 amino acids. The CDR3 nucleotides are TGTGCCAGCTCACCAAACGAGGATAGAGCTTTCTTT. Amino acid sequence: CASSPNEDRAFF.

This clone was seen more than once but under ten times. The genes are TRBV25-1 and TRBJ2-7; unclear D gene. The CDR3 is 11 amino acids. V was trimmed by 8 bases and J by 2 bases, leaving 7 bases between them. Germline V CDR1 and CDR2: MGHDK, SYGVNS. CDR3 DNA sequence: TGTGCCAGCTACGAGCCCTACGAGCAGTACTTC. This encodes CASYEPYEQYF.

This clone has just a few counts. The rearrangement joins TRBV19 to TRBJ2-7, with unresolved D. The germline V gene encodes CDR1 LNHDA and CDR2 SQIVND (reference sequence). The CDR3 contains 14 residues. Trimming left V 1 base short and J 2 bases short, with 9 bases between. The CDR3 region is CASSIVGSAYEQYF. The CDR3 coding sequence is TGTGCCAGTAGTATAGTCGGCAGCGCCTACGAGCAGTACTTC.

This clone was detected a few times. The chain joins TRBV28 to TRBJ2-5; D perhaps matches TRBD2 (7 bases). Germline V lookup: CDR1 MDHEN, CDR2 SYDVKM. This CDR3 has 14 residues. With 7 bases removed from V and 4 bases from J, the gap between germline ends came to 16 bases. The CDR3 reads CASIGGAARETQYF. In DNA form, the CDR3 reads TGTGCCAGCATTGGGGGGGCCGCCCGAGAGACCCAGTACTTC.

Only a few counts were recorded for this clone. A read error may account for a junction end that differs from germline. The V and J genes are TRBV7-9 and TRBJ2-3; 13 bases align to TRBD2. The CDR3 sequence is 17 residues long. Germline V gene data show CDR1 as SEHNR and CDR2 as FQNEAQ (reference sequence). The DNA of the CDR3 is TGTTCCAGCAGCTTACTAGCGGGGGGGTCTAGCACAGATACGCAGTATTTT. It yields the protein CSSSLLAGGSSTDTQYF.

The chain has TRBV10-3 and TRBJ1-1; 7 bases fit TRBD1. The CDR3 has 15 residues. CDR1 ENHRY and CDR2 SYGVKD come from the germline V gene. After removal of 6 bases from V and 0 bases from J, the junction contained 7 bases not matched to a gene. The CDR3, as DNA: TGTGCCATCAGCCGGGACAGAGCTTTGAACACTGAAGCTTTCTTT. Amino acids: CAISRDRALNTEAFF.

This clone was detected only a few times. This chain connects TRBV19 to TRBJ2-1; TRBD1 aligns across 7 bases. The CDR3 consists of 13 residues. Trimming removed 3 bases from V and 9 bases from J; junction bases left unmatched: 5. Germline CDR1 LNHDA, CDR2 SQIVND (reference sequence). For the CDR3, the DNA is TGTGCCAGTAGTATCAACAGGGGTCGTGAGCAGTTCTTC. Residues: CASSINRGREQFF.

The CDR3 spells CASSQIAGSIQPQHF. CDR3 nucleotide sequence: TGCGCCAGCAGCCAAATTGCGGGTTCTATTCAGCCCCAGCATTTT. The V and J genes are TRBV4-1 and TRBJ1-5; the D is unclear. This CDR3 spans 15 amino acids. V lost 2 bases, J lost 6 bases, and 14 bases lay in between. Per the germline V gene, CDR1 is MGHRA and CDR2 is YSYEKL.